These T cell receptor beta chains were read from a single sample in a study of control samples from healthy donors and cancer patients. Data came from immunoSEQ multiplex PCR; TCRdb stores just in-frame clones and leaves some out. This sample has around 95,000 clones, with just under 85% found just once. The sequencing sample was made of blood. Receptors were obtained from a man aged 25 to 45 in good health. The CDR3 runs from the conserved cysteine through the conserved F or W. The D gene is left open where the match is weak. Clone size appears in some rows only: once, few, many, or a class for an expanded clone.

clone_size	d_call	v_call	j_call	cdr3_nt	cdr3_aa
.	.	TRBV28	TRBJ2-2	TGTGCCAGCACGAAATCGTGGGGTGACACCGGGGAGCTGTTTTTT	CASTKSWGDTGELFF
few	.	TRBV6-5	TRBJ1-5	TGTGCCAGCAGTTACTCGGGAGATCAGCCCCAGCATTTT	CASSYSGDQPQHF
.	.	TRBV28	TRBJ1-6	TGTGCCAGCAGGAGCGGCCTTAGCTCCTATAATTCACCCCTCCACTTT	CASRSGLSSYNSPLHF
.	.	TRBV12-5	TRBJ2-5	TGTGCTAGTGGTAGGGGGGCTCCGGAGACCCAGTACTTC	CASGRGAPETQYF
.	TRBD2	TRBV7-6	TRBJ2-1	TGTGCCAGCAGCTTGACTAGCGGGGGGCCGTTTGAGCAGTTCTTC	CASSLTSGGPFEQFF
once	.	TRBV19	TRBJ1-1	TGTGCCAGTAGCCCTGCGGGGGGTCGAGGAACTGAAGCTTTCTTT	CASSPAGGRGTEAFF
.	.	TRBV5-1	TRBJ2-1	TGCGCCAGCAGCTTGGGGGACCGTGGTTTGGATGAGCAGTTCTTC	CASSLGDRGLDEQFF
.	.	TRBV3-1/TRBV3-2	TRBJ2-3	TGTGCCAGCAGCCCGCCGGGTTCTAAGGCAGATACGCAGTATTTT	CASSPPGSKADTQYF
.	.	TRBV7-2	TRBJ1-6	TGTGCCAGCAGCCCAGAGGTGACAGCGGCATCACCCCTCCACTTT	CASSPEVTAASPLHF
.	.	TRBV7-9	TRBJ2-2	TGTGCCAGCAGCTACAGGAACACCGGGGAGCTGTTTTTT	CASSYRNTGELFF
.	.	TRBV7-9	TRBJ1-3	TGTGCCAGCAGCTTACGGGCCCCACTTACCCCCTCTGGAAACACCATATATTTT	CASSLRAPLTPSGNTIYF
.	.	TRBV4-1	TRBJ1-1	TGCGCCAGCAAGGTCGGCGCTGAAGCTTTCTTT	CASKVGAEAFF
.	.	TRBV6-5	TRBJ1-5	TGTGCCAGCAGTTTCTCGTCAGGGTATGATCAGCCCCAGCATTTT	CASSFSSGYDQPQHF
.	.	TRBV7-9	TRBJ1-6	TGTGCCAGCAGCTTCCAGGACCGCTGGTCACCCCTCCACTTT	CASSFQDRWSPLHF
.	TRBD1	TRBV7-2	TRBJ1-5	TGTGCCAGCAGCAAGACGACAGGGGTACAGCCCCAGCATTTT	CASSKTTGVQPQHF
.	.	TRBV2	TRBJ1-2	TGTTCCGTGGAGTTAGCTAACTATGGCTACACCTTC	CSVELANYGYTF
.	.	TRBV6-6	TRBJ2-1	TGTGCCAGCGCGGAGGGCCGCAAGCGGGACAATGAGCAGTTCTTC	CASAEGRKRDNEQFF
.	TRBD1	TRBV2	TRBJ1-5	TGTGCCAGCAGTGCACAGGGGTTGAGCAATCAGCCCCAGCATTTT	CASSAQGLSNQPQHF